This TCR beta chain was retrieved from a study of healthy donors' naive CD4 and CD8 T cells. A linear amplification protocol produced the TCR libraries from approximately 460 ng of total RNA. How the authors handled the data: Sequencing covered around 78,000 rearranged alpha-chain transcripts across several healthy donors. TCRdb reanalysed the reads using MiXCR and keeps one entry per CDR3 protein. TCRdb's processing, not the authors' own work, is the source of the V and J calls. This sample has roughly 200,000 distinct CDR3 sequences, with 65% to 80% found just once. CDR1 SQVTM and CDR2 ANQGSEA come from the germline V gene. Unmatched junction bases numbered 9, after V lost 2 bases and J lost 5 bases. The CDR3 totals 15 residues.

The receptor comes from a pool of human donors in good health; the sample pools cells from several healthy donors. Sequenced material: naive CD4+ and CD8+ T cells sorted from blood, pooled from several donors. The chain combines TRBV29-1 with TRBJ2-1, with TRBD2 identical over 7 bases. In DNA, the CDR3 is TGCAGCGTTGAATCAGTCGGACTAGGGGACAATGAGCAGTTCTTC. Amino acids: CSVESVGLGDNEQFF.